Included here is one T cell receptor beta chain sequence, with context. Its antigen target is currently unknown. Per-base qualities were not stored, and no clone one base away is much larger. The entry originates in a study of blood T cells in healthy people across ages (dated by TCRdb to the mid-2010s). For the study in its entirety: Template switching captured roughly one uniquely barcoded TCR beta cDNA molecule per two T cells in model experiments. Age-related changes in TCR beta repertoire diversity were measured in the study by deep sequencing normalized with unique cDNA molecular identifiers. The donors were split into four age groups: young (average 16 years), middle-aged (about 40), aged (more than 60) and long-lived (roughly 86). To avoid experimental bias, donors of different ages were spread randomly across the sequencing lanes. The study analyzed two additional independent replicas of 1 million unique cDNA reads from the same blood draw for two donors, one aged 18 to 30 and one aged 80 or older. Overall study outcomes, separate from this receptor: Because donor CMV infection status was unknown, age-related changes in expanded clonotypes were potentially confounded. Compared with the aged group, the long-lived group had more naive CD4+ T cells, fewer expanded clones and increased TCR diversity, suggesting age selection. Since profiling was done on bulk unsorted PBMCs, naive and antigen-experienced compartments could not be conclusively compared. Estimates of total diversity from one million sequenced T cells were regarded as lower bounds and underestimates. Observed TCR beta diversity per million T cells fell roughly linearly with age, and a significant reduction was already apparent by age around 40. A strong correlation was found between observed TCR beta diversity and the percentage of naive T cells measured by flow cytometry.

A distance of 8 bases separates the germline ends of V and J, which lose 5 bases and 1 base respectively. Sequences MNHEY (CDR1) and SVGAGI (CDR2) are obtained from the germline V gene. From its cysteine to its phenylalanine, the CDR3 spans 13 amino acids. Here the CDR3 DNA is all that survives: 39 bases in frame from base 1. The roughly 39 donors, aged about 6 to 95 years, were systemically healthy Caucasian individuals from Russia. Approximately 10 milliliters of peripheral blood were collected from each donor into EDTA-treated Vacutainer tubes. Ficoll-Paque density-gradient centrifugation was used to isolate PBMCs, with at least 6.5 million per sample. Trizol reagent was used to extract total RNA from PBMCs, with at least 6 micrograms per sample. The percentages of naive CD45RAhigh/CD27high T cells were determined by flow cytometry on a PBMC aliquot from every donor. Library preparation employed 5' RACE. TCRdb records Illumina HiSeq 2500 as the sequencer. A second PCR of about 7 to 12 cycles was run with a J-beta primer mix and a sample-barcoded 5' primer. A unique molecular identifier was introduced onto each TCR beta cDNA molecule by a template-switch 5' adaptor carrying 12 random nucleotides. At least 2.5 million CDR3-containing paired-end reads were obtained from each sample. The Mint cDNA synthesis kit, primed by a TRBC-specific oligonucleotide, was used to synthesize first-strand cDNA from all RNA. Following uracil-DNA glycosylase treatment, all cDNA underwent a first 18-cycle PCR with the universal primers M1SS and BC2_uni_R. The authors processed their data as follows. For normalization, 1 million high-quality reads were randomly selected from each sample, with every read carrying a distinct molecular identifier. Instead of being binned into consensus sequences, reads with shared molecular identifiers were discarded. MiTCR, with a Q25 quality threshold and the strictest error-elimination algorithm, was used for CDR3 identification, clonotype clustering and error correction. Lower-bound total TCR beta diversity was estimated with a nonparametric unseen species model using Euler transformation. TCRdb reprocessing: public reads trimmed at Q25 with fastp, clones called with MiXCR, in-frame beta chains kept. CDR3 protein duplicates are merged, each entry listing the most common genes and DNA. What appears here as the V and J calls and clone size reflects TCRdb's work, not the paper's. This sample has under 800,000 distinct CDR3 sequences in its table, and approximately 39% of those were observed once. The top ten constitute 20% of the sample.

The clonotype originates from a woman aged 60-75 years in good health. The sequenced material came from blood. Recombination joined TRBV6-5 with TRBJ1-1, with the D gene call left open. This receptor carries the CDR3 CASSNQRNTEAFF. The nucleotide sequence reads TGTGCCAGCAGTAACCAACGGAACACTGAAGCTTTCTTT.